Sequencing of this T cell receptor (beta chain) was carried out in a study of shared clonotypes between healthy human individuals. Overall study: Donors, aged 18 to 49, were two women and a few men.

Here immunoSEQ multiplex PCR was the method, and the copy in TCRdb shows in-frame clones only, minus some. The sample includes hundreds of thousands of clones, 97% of them seen just once. Germline assignment: CDR1 MNHEY and CDR2 SVGAGI. CDR3 length: 15 residues. The V gene lost 0 bases and the J gene lost 4 bases, with 12 bases spanning the gap. The specimen was naive CD4+ T cells sorted from blood. Subset defined: CD45RA+ positively selected. The rearrangement joins TRBV6-5 to TRBJ1-2; D is ambiguous. The clonotype comes from a woman in her twenties or thirties in good health. The CDR3 protein is CASSYSTRLSYGYTF. The CDR3 coding sequence is TGTGCCAGCAGTTACTCGACCCGGCTTAGCTATGGCTACACCTTC.